These 13 T cell receptor beta chains were sequenced from one sample in a study of Graves' ophthalmopathy and Graves' hyperthyroidism. The authors amplified TCR beta CDR3 regions, and they did so from RNA transcripts for repertoire sequencing. In the first round, RT-PCR was carried out with HTBI primers, and a multiplex PCR formed the second round. MiXCR was run by TCRdb on the multiplex PCR reads, yielding one entry per CDR3 protein. The repertoire has about 740,000 distinct CDR3 sequences, 40% of them found once; the top ten carry roughly 45%. Sequencing was carried out using peripheral blood. Receptors originate from an adult man with Graves' ophthalmopathy.

This clonotype was counted ten times or more. This chain uses TRBV2 with TRBJ1-3; D uncertain. The V and J ends lost 0 bases and 0 bases respectively, with 6 bases between them. Looked up from germline, CDR1 is SNHLY and CDR2 is FYNNEI. This CDR3 is 15 amino acids long. The DNA of the CDR3 is TGTGCCAGCAGTGAAGCAAGGGCCTCTGGAAACACCATATATTTT. Amino acid sequence: CASSEARASGNTIYF.

V and J are TRBV20-1 and TRBJ2-7; no definite D call. The J call may be incorrect, as the DNA end agrees better with TRBJ2-5. CDR1 and CDR2 (germline): DFQATT, SNEGSKA (reference sequence). The CDR3 runs to 14 residues. The CDR3 protein is CSAPWGVSDGTQYF. The DNA for the CDR3 is TGCAGTGCTCCCTGGGGTGTTTCGGACGGGACCCAGTACTTC.

About this clonotype: A much bigger clone sits one base away, suggesting this may be a read error. V and J are TRBV19 and TRBJ1-1, with 8 nucleotides matching TRBD1. Germline V gene sequence: CDR1 LNHDA, CDR2 SQIVND (reference sequence). CDR3 size: 14 residues. CDR3 coding DNA: TGTGCCAGCAGTCGCCGGGACAGGAGCACTGAAGCTCTCTTT. This codes for CASSRRDRSTEALF.

This clonotype has only a few counts. CDR3 loop: CASSSAGRSNQPQHF. CDR3 nucleotide sequence: TGTGCCAGCAGTTCTGCCGGACGGAGCAATCAGCCCCAGCATTTT. The chain employs TRBV2 and TRBJ1-5, with D uncertain. The CDR3 sequence is 15 residues long. V was trimmed by 5 bases and J by 1 base, leaving 12 bases between them. CDR1 SNHLY and CDR2 FYNNEI come from the germline V gene.

The rearrangement joins TRBV4-1 to TRBJ2-7; TRBD2 aligns across 9 bases. Germline CDR1 and CDR2: MGHRA and YSYEKL. Trimming at V came to 1 base and at J to 0 bases, leaving 7 bases not matched to a gene. The CDR3 spans 17 residues. The CDR3 DNA reads TGCGCCAGCAGCCAAGGGTCCCAGCGGGAGGCCTCCTACGAGCAGTACTTC. It codes for CASSQGSQREASYEQYF.

This clonotype has just a few counts. The chain has TRBV11-2 and TRBJ2-5, with D tentatively TRBD1 or TRBD2 (6 bases each). Deletions cut 3 bases from V and 5 bases from J, with 19 bases between. Germline V gives CDR1 SGHAT, CDR2 FQNNGV. There are 16 residues in the CDR3. CDR3 nucleotide sequence: TGTGCCAGCAGCTTGGGGCAGGGGAGGCAGGGGGAGACCCAGTACTTC. It translates to CASSLGQGRQGETQYF.

This clonotype was seen only a few times. The chain couples TRBV20-1 to TRBJ2-7; 8 bases are shared with TRBD1. Per the germline V gene, CDR1 is DFQATT and CDR2 is SNEGSKA (reference sequence). V shed 2 bases, J shed 4 bases, and the junction held 7 bases outside the gene matches. The CDR3 loop spans 14 amino acids. The chain's CDR3 is CSARSGQAGYEQYF. The DNA of the CDR3 is TGCAGTGCTAGATCGGGACAGGCGGGTTACGAGCAGTACTTC.

In its sample, this clonotype was seen a few times. The chain carries TRBV7-9 and TRBJ1-4; no reliable D call. Between the trimmed V and J ends, which lost 0 bases and 0 bases, there was a span of 17 bases. Germline lookup yields CDR1 SEHNR and CDR2 FQNEAQ (reference sequence). This CDR3 has 19 residues. CDR3 nucleotides: TGTGCCAGCAGCTTAGCCGCTTGGAACCTTATAGCAACTAATGAAAAACTGTTTTTT. It translates to CASSLAAWNLIATNEKLFF.

This clonotype appeared a few times. This sequence joins TRBV20-1 and TRBJ1-5; TRBD1 agrees at 9 bases. The CDR3 spans 14 residues. Germline CDR1 reads DFQATT; CDR2 reads SNEGSKA (reference sequence). V lost 1 base, J lost 4 bases, and 2 bases stayed unmatched. CDR3 nucleotides: TGCAGTGCTAGAGGGGACAGGGCGAATCAGCCCCAGCATTTT. Encoded protein: CSARGDRANQPQHF.

The J gene is TRBJ1-3, the V gene TRBV20-1; 8 nucleotides align to TRBD1. This CDR3 is built from 12 residues. Germline values: CDR1 DFQATT, CDR2 SNEGSKA (reference sequence). V was clipped by 5 bases and J by 7 bases; unmatched bases: 4. For the CDR3, the DNA is TGCAGTGCTGAACACAGGGGGAACACCATATATTTT. Its translation is CSAEHRGNTIYF.

This clonotype was detected only a few times. The rearrangement links TRBV19 to TRBJ1-6, with D possibly being TRBD1 (6 bases). CDR1 and CDR2 from the germline V gene are LNHDA and SQIVND (reference sequence). With 3 bases removed from V and 8 bases from J, the gap between germline ends came to 17 bases. CDR3 length: 16 amino acids. The CDR3 loop is CASSIADRTRDSPLHF. The CDR3, as DNA: TGTGCCAGTAGTATCGCCGACAGGACCCGGGATTCACCCCTCCACTTT.

This clonotype occurred once. The rearrangement links TRBV6-1 to TRBJ2-7, with unresolved D. Trimming removed 5 bases at V and 7 bases at J, with 12 bases between. Germline lookup yields CDR1 MNHNS and CDR2 SASEGT. The CDR3 totals 12 residues. CDR3 region: CASSYARDEQYF. The CDR3 DNA follows: TGTGCCAGCAGTTACGCCAGAGATGAGCAGTACTTC.

V gene TRBV19 combines with J gene TRBJ2-6; 10 bases map to TRBD1. With 4 bases clipped from V and 4 bases from J, the junction kept 10 bases outside the gene matches. CDR3 length equals 18 residues. In germline, CDR1 is LNHDA, CDR2 SQIVND (reference sequence). CDR3 sequence reads: CASSSRPRQGAGANVLTF. The CDR3 coding sequence is TGTGCCAGTAGTAGCAGACCTAGACAGGGGGCGGGGGCCAACGTCCTGACTTTC.